This T cell receptor (beta chain) came from a study of cytomegalovirus exposure and HLA in healthy donors. Study-wide findings and caveats: Subsequent analysis showed first-cohort TCR clusters tending to co-occur in 120 or so validation repertoires.

Germline V gene sequence: CDR1 LGHNA, CDR2 YSLEER. The CDR3 loop spans 18 amino acids. Between the trimmed V and J ends, which lost 0 bases and 5 bases, there was a span of 22 bases. As to this clone: Its antigen is unidentified.

Sequencing was performed with immunoSEQ multiplex PCR; in TCRdb, only in-frame clones are kept and a portion is missing. The sample holds more than 100,000 clones; approximately 91% are singletons and the top ten take 1.4% to 1.5%. The TCR comes from a man in his thirties or forties in good health and CMV-seronegative. The chain links TRBV4-3 to TRBJ2-5; a possible D gene is TRBD1 (7 bases). The sequencing sample was made of PBMCs. The DNA for the CDR3 is TGCGCCAGCAGCCAAGATTTCGAGGGGCAGGGGGGTTTGGAGACCCAGTACTTC. As protein: CASSQDFEGQGGLETQYF.